Sequencing of this T cell receptor beta chain was carried out in a study of tissue T cells after allogeneic stem cell transplantation. Trimming took off 4 bases at V and 1 base at J, with 7 bases between the two ends. Germline V CDR1 and CDR2: LGHDT, YNNKEL (reference sequence). The CDR3 extends over 13 amino acids. The data were produced by immunoSEQ multiplex PCR, yet TCRdb's version contains in-frame clones alone and is incomplete. Of around 3,600 clones listed, around 67% are singletons. Steroid-refractory graft-versus-host disease after allogeneic hematopoietic cell transplant qualified adults for prospective research-autopsy enrollment.

This sequence joins TRBV3-1 (or the pseudogene TRBV3-2) and TRBJ1-2; D is undetermined. The sample in question was left colon tissue, obtained at autopsy. The receptor's source is an older male patient with steroid-refractory graft-versus-host disease after an allogeneic stem cell transplant. These T cells may partly come from the graft donor. CDR3 protein: CASSPHNNYGYTF. The CDR3, as DNA: TGTGCCAGCAGCCCTCATAATAACTATGGCTACACCTTC.